This T cell receptor beta chain was recorded in a study of T cells expressing NK-cell markers. General study findings and limits: The leading position in the CD3+CD56-NKG2C+ fraction of several donors also went to these clonotypes. Dominant NKG2C+ clonotypes were found to form about 1.0-7.5% of CD8+ T cells in several donors.

The CDR3 has 20 amino acids. Per germline, CDR1 SGHRS and CDR2 YFSETQ. TCRdb re-called the 5' RACE reads and catalogs CDR3 proteins one per entry, DNA excluded. Its table lists under 600,000 distinct CDR3 sequences. Concerning this clonotype: Its antigen is still unknown.

The sequenced sample was blood T cells: a sorted CD56 or NKG2C T cell subset, CD4+ or CD8+ T cells, or bulk PBMC T cells (not recorded which). The sequence came from a woman aged 45-65 years in good health. The chain combines TRBV5-1 with TRBJ2-6; TCRdb lists TRBD2, though no DNA is available to test this call. The chain's CDR3 is CASTGGLAGVGAPGANVLTF.